The 3 T cell receptor beta chains listed next were all sequenced from one sample in a study of blood T cell repertoires in COVID-19. Clones were read by immunoSEQ multiplex PCR, and TCRdb kept only the in-frame ones, dropping some. Of about 160,000 clones in the sample, around 81% were seen once. Input material: peripheral blood. These receptors all come from a man aged 70-80 years who had recovered from COVID-19.

This chain links TRBV10-2 with TRBJ2-6; perhaps TRBD1 as D (5 bases). V was pared by 3 bases and J by 10 bases, with 16 bases between. The germline gives CDR1 WSHSY, CDR2 SAAADI. CDR3 size: 15 residues. CDR3 region: CASSESAGNLNVLTF. The CDR3, as DNA: TGCGCCAGCAGTGAATCGGCAGGGAACCTTAACGTCCTGACTTTC.

The CDR3 reads CASSSTGDPTPNEQFF. The CDR3 coding sequence is TGTGCCAGCAGTTCCACAGGGGATCCTACCCCCAATGAGCAGTTCTTC. This chain connects TRBV28 to TRBJ2-1; TRBD1 matches at 7 bases. Germline loops: CDR1 MDHEN, CDR2 SYDVKM. The J segment lost 6 bases and the V segment lost 4 bases, leaving 12 bases of the junction unmatched. This CDR3 has 16 amino acids.

This sequence joins TRBV29-1 and TRBJ2-5; 11 nucleotides agree with TRBD2. Germline V gives CDR1 SQVTM, CDR2 ANQGSEA. The CDR3 spans 12 residues. Unmatched junction bases numbered 2, after V lost 7 bases and J lost 4 bases. In DNA form, the CDR3 reads TGCAGCGCAGGGACTAGCGGAGAGACCCAGTACTTC. Residues: CSAGTSGETQYF.